Shown below are 9 T cell receptor beta chains from a single sample sequenced in a study of shared clonotypes between healthy human individuals. Data came from immunoSEQ multiplex PCR; TCRdb stores just in-frame clones and leaves some out. The sample lists about 2.3 million clones, more than 80% occurring once. Sequencing was performed on naive CD4+ T cells from PBMCs. Stated subset: CD45RA+ positively selected. Receptor source: a young man in good health. Some clones in this sample may be carry-over from other donors' samples.

With respect to this clone: This CDR3 is also generated by other DNA sequences in the sample. The rearrangement links TRBV6-6 to TRBJ2-7, with 8 bases lining up with TRBD1. The germline V gene encodes CDR1 MNHNY and CDR2 SVGAGI (reference sequence). Trimming removed 6 bases from V and 1 base from J; junction bases left unmatched: 5. CDR3 length: 14 residues. The CDR3 nucleotides read TGTGCCAGCAGACCCGGACAGGGTTCCTACGAGCAGTACTTC. Protein product: CASRPGQGSYEQYF.

V is TRBV28 and J is TRBJ2-2, with 7 bases matching TRBD1. Germline assignment: CDR1 MDHEN and CDR2 SYDVKM. J was trimmed by 6 bases and V by 6 bases; bases with no gene match: 16. This CDR3 has 17 residues. CDR3 in DNA: TGTGCCAGCAGGCCCGACAGGGACACGAGCCCCGCCGGGGAGCTGTTTTTT. It specifies CASRPDRDTSPAGELFF.

The chain employs TRBV7-2 and TRBJ1-4; no reliable D call. Germline assignment: CDR1 SGHTA and CDR2 FQGNSA. V lost 6 bases and J 5 bases, leaving 13 bases between the germline ends. This CDR3 region has 14 residues. As DNA, the CDR3 is TGTGCCAGCAGACCTGGGCAGCTGAATGAAAAACTGTTTTTT. It codes for CASRPGQLNEKLFF.

There are a few counts of this clone. Different DNA sequences within this sample yield the same CDR3. This rearrangement joins TRBV19 to TRBJ1-1, with D maybe TRBD1 (6 bases). V was clipped by 3 bases and J by 3 bases, with 8 bases between them. The CDR3 is 13 residues long. The germline gives CDR1 LNHDA, CDR2 SQIVND (reference sequence). CDR3 region: CASSIRGDTEAFF. As DNA, the CDR3 is TGTGCCAGTAGTATCAGGGGTGACACTGAAGCTTTCTTT.

The rearrangement links TRBV2 to TRBJ1-2, with 7 bases fitting TRBD1. From germline, CDR1 is SNHLY and CDR2 FYNNEI. The V and J ends lost 6 bases and 6 bases, in that order; junction bases with no gene match: 4. This CDR3 comprises 12 residues. CDR3 protein: CASRADRDGYTF. CDR3 bases: TGTGCCAGCAGGGCCGACAGGGATGGCTACACCTTC. The whole variable domain, remainder taken from reference TRBV2 and TRBJ1-2, is EPEVTQTPSHQVTQMGQEVILRCVPISNHLYFYWYRQILGQKVEFLVSFYNNEISEKSEIFDDQFSVERPDGSNFTLKIRSTKLEDSAMYFCASRADRDGYTFGSGTRLTVV.

V is TRBV18 and J is TRBJ1-1; the D is unclear. V lost 1 base, J lost 0 bases, and 15 bases lay in between. The length of the CDR3 is 17 residues. Germline V gives CDR1 KGHSH, CDR2 LQKENI. CDR3 bases: TGTGCCAGCTCACCACTTCGAGGCACAGCTATGAACACTGAAGCTTTCTTT. This gives the protein CASSPLRGTAMNTEAFF.

The chain joins TRBV28 to TRBJ1-2, with D perhaps TRBD1 (5 bases). Germline lookup yields CDR1 MDHEN and CDR2 SYDVKM. This CDR3 is 12 amino acids long. The ends were cut back, 8 bases at V and 5 bases at J, with 12 bases in the middle. CDR3 protein: CASGGTPYGYTF. CDR3 nucleotide sequence: TGTGCCAGCGGGGGAACGCCGTATGGCTACACCTTC.

J is TRBJ2-3 and V is TRBV7-6; 10 bases fit TRBD2. V shed 5 bases, J shed 5 bases, and the junction held 10 bases outside the gene matches. The CDR3 runs to 16 residues. Germline values: CDR1 SGHVS, CDR2 FNYEAQ. CDR3 region: CASSRLAGEPQDTQYF. CDR3 DNA sequence: TGTGCCAGCAGCCGCCTAGCGGGAGAGCCTCAAGATACGCAGTATTTT.

The chain carries TRBV5-4 and TRBJ2-1, with 10 bases identical to TRBD2. The CDR3 has 16 residues. Germline V lookup: CDR1 SGHNT, CDR2 YYREEE (reference sequence). The V and J ends lost 4 bases and 9 bases, in that order; junction bases with no gene match: 13. CDR3 in DNA: TGTGCCAGCAGCCTCTCAGCCCGGGGACTAGCGAGTGAGCAGTTCTTC. It is translated as CASSLSARGLASEQFF.